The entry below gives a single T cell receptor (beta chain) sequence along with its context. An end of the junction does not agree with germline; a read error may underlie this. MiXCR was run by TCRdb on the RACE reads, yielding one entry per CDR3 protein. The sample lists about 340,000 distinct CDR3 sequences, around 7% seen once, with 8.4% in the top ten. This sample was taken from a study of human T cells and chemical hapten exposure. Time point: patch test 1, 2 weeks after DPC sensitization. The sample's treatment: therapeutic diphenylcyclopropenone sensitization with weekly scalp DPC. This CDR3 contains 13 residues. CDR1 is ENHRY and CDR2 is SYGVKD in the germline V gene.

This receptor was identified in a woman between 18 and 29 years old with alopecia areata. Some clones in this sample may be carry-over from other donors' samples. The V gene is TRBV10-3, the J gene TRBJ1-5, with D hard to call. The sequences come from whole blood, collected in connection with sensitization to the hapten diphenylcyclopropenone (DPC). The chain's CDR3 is CATNRDLNQPEHF. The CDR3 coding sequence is TGTGCCACCAACCGGGATCTCAATCAGCCCGAGCATTTT.